The rows below give T cell receptor beta chains drawn from one sample of a study of blood T cell repertoires in COVID-19. Data came from immunoSEQ multiplex PCR; TCRdb stores just in-frame clones and leaves some out. The table lists fewer than 150,000 clones, about four fifths of them singletons. What was sequenced was peripheral blood. The receptors come from a human donor in a cohort sampled during active COVID-19. Both conserved end residues are part of each CDR3. A D gene is named only where the DNA matches it firmly. Size is stated for part of the rows, as once, few or many counts, or as a class when the clone is expanded.

>TRBD1|few|TRBV4-2|TRBJ1-5
CASSQGGTGWGNQPQHF
TGTGCCAGCAGCCAAGGGGGGACAGGGTGGGGCAATCAGCCCCAGCATTTT
>NA|NA|TRBV6-5|TRBJ2-7
CASTTDSSHSYEQYF
TGTGCCAGCACTACGGACTCAAGTCATTCCTACGAGCAGTACTTC
>TRBD1|once|TRBV5-6|TRBJ1-1
CASSTDRAVAFF
TGTGCCAGCAGCACCGACAGGGCTGTCGCTTTCTTT
>TRBD2|NA|TRBV27|TRBJ2-2
CASSLNLAGGTGELFF
TGTGCCAGCAGTTTGAACCTAGCGGGGGGGACCGGGGAGCTGTTTTTT
>NA|few|TRBV2|TRBJ1-1
CASSAMRGRNTEAFF
TGTGCCAGCAGTGCCATGCGAGGGAGGAACACTGAAGCTTTCTTT
>NA|NA|TRBV7-9|TRBJ2-1
CASSLGANEQFF
TGTGCCAGCAGCTTGGGGGCGAATGAGCAGTTCTTC
>TRBD1|NA|TRBV6-5|TRBJ2-5
CASSRDRGETQYF
TGTGCCAGCAGCAGGGACAGGGGCGAGACCCAGTACTTC
>TRBD2|NA|TRBV5-1|TRBJ2-6
CASSSFSRLAGGSSSGANVLTF
TGCGCCAGCAGCTCATTCAGCCGACTAGCGGGGGGGTCCAGCTCTGGGGCCAACGTCCTGACTTTC
>NA|NA|TRBV19|TRBJ1-1
CASSPAGRVEAFF
TGTGCCAGTAGTCCGGCGGGCCGAGTTGAAGCTTTCTTT
>TRBD1|few|TRBV3-1/TRBV3-2|TRBJ1-1
CASKSGTGANTEAFF
TGTGCCAGCAAATCCGGGACAGGGGCGAACACTGAAGCTTTCTTT